This record concerns one T cell receptor (beta chain) sequence. What it binds is unknown. This sample was taken from a study of T cells after posttransplantation cyclophosphamide. The study's findings and limits: Donor-recipient repertoire similarity was low at 1-2 months, rising over year one.

The CDR3 runs 14 residues. V was cut by 4 bases and J by 5 bases, with 13 bases left in between. Per the germline V gene, CDR1 is SGDLS and CDR2 is YYNGEE. Cyclophosphamide on days +3 and +4 followed busulfan-fludarabine conditioning and a marrow graft. The protocol was immunoSEQ multiplex PCR, while the TCRdb copy is restricted to in-frame clones and leaves out a portion. The sample lists 20,000 to 25,000 clones, approximately 87% seen once, with roughly an eighth in the top ten. Sequenced material: PBMCs, taken after allogeneic stem cell transplant with posttransplant cyclophosphamide. The chain combines TRBV9 with TRBJ1-5; D gene ambiguous. This clonotype originated in a female patient in her 30s who received an allogeneic stem cell transplant from an unrelated donor, was CMV-positive, and had no GVHD. Some T cells may originate from the graft donor. CDR3 region: CASSPRGGDQPQHF. The DNA for the CDR3 is TGTGCCAGCAGCCCCCGGGGTGGGGATCAGCCCCAGCATTTT.